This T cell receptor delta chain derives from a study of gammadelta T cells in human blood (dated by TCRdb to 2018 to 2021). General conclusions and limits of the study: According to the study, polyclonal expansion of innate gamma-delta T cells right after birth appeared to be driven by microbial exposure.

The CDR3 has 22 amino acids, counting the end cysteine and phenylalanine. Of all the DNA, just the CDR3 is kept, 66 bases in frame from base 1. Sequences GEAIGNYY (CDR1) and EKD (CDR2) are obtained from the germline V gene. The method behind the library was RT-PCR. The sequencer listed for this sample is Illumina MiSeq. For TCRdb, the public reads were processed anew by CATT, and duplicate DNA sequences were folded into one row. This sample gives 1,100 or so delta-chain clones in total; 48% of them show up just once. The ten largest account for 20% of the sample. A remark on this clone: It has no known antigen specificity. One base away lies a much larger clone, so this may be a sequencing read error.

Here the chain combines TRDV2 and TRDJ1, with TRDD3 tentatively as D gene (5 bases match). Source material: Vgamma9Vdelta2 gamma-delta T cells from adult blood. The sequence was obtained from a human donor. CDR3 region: CAYDHLSREKGTLAVYTDKLIF. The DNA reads TGTGCCTATGACCATCTTTCCCGTGAGAAGGGGACCCTTGCCGTGTACACCGATAAACTCATCTTT.